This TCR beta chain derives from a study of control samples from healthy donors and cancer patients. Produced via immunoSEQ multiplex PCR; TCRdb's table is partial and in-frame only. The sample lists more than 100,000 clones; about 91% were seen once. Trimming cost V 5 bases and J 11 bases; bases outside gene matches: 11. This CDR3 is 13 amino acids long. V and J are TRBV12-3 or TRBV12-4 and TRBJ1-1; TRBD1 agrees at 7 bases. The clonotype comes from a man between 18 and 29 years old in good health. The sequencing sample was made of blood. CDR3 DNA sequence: TGTGCCAGCAGTATAAGGACAGGCGCCGCGGCTTTCTTT. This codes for CASSIRTGAAAFF.